A single sample gave rise to the 21 T cell receptor beta chains below, sequenced in a study of T cells in Graves' hyperthyroidism and ophthalmopathy (dated by TCRdb to between 2019 and 2020). To prepare the library, multiplex PCR was applied. The reads were generated on an Illumina HiSeq 2000. The TCR beta CDR3 regions were amplified from RNA transcripts. The first round of RT-PCR for the TCR CDR3 was performed with the HTBI primer set and the Qiagen OneStep RT-PCR kit. TCRdb cleaned the public reads at Q25 with fastp, built clones with MiXCR and kept in-frame beta chains. Under each unique CDR3 protein, matching rows form one entry showing the most common genes and DNA. Here the sample has around 620,000 distinct CDR3 sequences; 40% to 55% occur a single time. Around 20% of the sample is taken by the ten largest. Source material: peripheral blood or thyroid tissue (not recorded which). The origin of the receptors is an adult woman with Graves' disease, either hyperthyroidism or ophthalmopathy (not recorded which).

This clonotype was counted at least ten times. This sequence joins TRBV29-1 and TRBJ2-7; 10 bases fit TRBD2. With 6 bases clipped from V and 7 bases from J, the junction kept 24 bases outside the gene matches. There are 18 residues in the CDR3. In germline, CDR1 is SQVTM, CDR2 ANQGSEA. The CDR3 loop is CSVTRLAGDGVFGREQYF. The CDR3 DNA is TGCAGCGTGACCCGGCTAGCGGGAGATGGAGTGTTTGGAAGGGAGCAGTACTTC.

The chain joins TRBV9 to TRBJ1-1; D perhaps matches TRBD1 (5 bases). Per the germline V gene, CDR1 is SGDLS and CDR2 is YYNGEE. The CDR3 runs to 15 residues. The V end lost 0 bases, the J end lost 1 base, and 10 bases lay between the germline ends. CDR3 region: CASSVDPGGNTEAFF. CDR3 nucleotides: TGTGCCAGCAGCGTAGACCCGGGGGGGAACACTGAAGCTTTCTTT.

As for this clonotype: A much larger clone is a single base away; this may be a read error. V gene TRBV5-1 combines with J gene TRBJ2-5; D not certain. Looked up from germline, CDR1 is SGHRS and CDR2 is YFSETQ. The CDR3 is made up of 14 amino acids. CDR3 region: CASSLERPQESQYF. Written as DNA, the CDR3 is TGCGCCAGCAGCTTGGAACGGCCCCAAGAGTCCCAGTACTTC. Full variable domain (remainder filled in from reference TRBV5-1 and TRBJ2-5): KAGVTQTPRYLIKTRGQQVTLSCSPISGHRSVSWYQQTPGQGLQFLFEYFSETQRNKGNFPGRFSGRQFSNSRSEMNVSTLELGDSALYLCASSLERPQESQYFGPGTRLLVL.

The chain links TRBV12-3 or TRBV12-4 to TRBJ1-2; 8 nucleotides align to TRBD1. The CDR3 is made up of 12 amino acids. Germline trimming cut 6 bases from V and 7 bases from J; bases unmatched to any gene: 4. The CDR3 is CASRTGDLGYTF. The CDR3 region has the DNA TGTGCCAGCAGGACAGGGGATCTTGGCTACACCTTC.

The chain uses TRBV7-9 and TRBJ2-5; 10 bases align to TRBD2. Germline V gene lookup returns CDR1 SEHNR and CDR2 FQNEAQ (reference sequence). The CDR3 totals 16 residues. The V gene end was trimmed by 4 bases and the J gene end by 5 bases; junction bases not matched to a gene: 10. CDR3 amino acids: CASSSPLAGARETQYF. The CDR3 coding sequence is TGTGCCAGCAGCTCCCCTCTAGCGGGAGCGAGGGAGACCCAGTACTTC. Full variable domain (missing parts from reference TRBV7-9 and TRBJ2-5): DTGVSQNPRHKITKRGQNVTFRCDPISEHNRLYWYRQTLGQGPEFLTYFQNEAQLEKSRLLSDRFSAERPKGSFSTLEIQRTEQGDSAMYLCASSSPLAGARETQYFGPGTRLLVL.

The chain carries TRBV5-1 and TRBJ1-6, with a weak D call TRBD1 (6 bases). This CDR3 has 15 residues. Trimming stripped 5 bases from V and 4 bases from J, with 13 bases between. Germline CDR1 and CDR2: SGHRS and YFSETQ. CDR3 in DNA: TGCGCCAGCAGTTCCCGGGACACATATAATTCACCCCTCCACTTT. Translating it yields CASSSRDTYNSPLHF.

This rearrangement joins TRBV7-9 to TRBJ1-4; perhaps TRBD1 as D (6 bases). This CDR3 spans 13 amino acids. Germline values: CDR1 SEHNR, CDR2 FQNEAQ (reference sequence). The V end was cut by 2 bases, the J end by 14 bases, with 15 bases between. CDR3 DNA: TGTGCCAGCAGCTTAAGGTCGGGGGGCGGGCTGTTTTTT. Amino acid sequence: CASSLRSGGGLFF.

This clonotype was recorded a few times. The rearrangement joins TRBV20-1 to TRBJ2-7; 13 bases line up with TRBD2. Germline V gene sequence: CDR1 DFQATT, CDR2 SNEGSKA (reference sequence). CDR3 length: 9 amino acids. CDR3 DNA: TGCAGTGTTCCGGGACTAGCGGGAGTC. Translated, it gives CSVPGLAGV.

The gene calls are TRBV10-3 and TRBJ1-2; D uncertain. There are 16 residues in the CDR3. V was shortened by 5 bases and J by 3 bases, with 19 bases between the two germline ends. CDR1 is ENHRY and CDR2 is SYGVKD in the germline V gene. The CDR3 nucleotides read TGTGCCATCAGTAACACGGGCATGGGGTCCTACTATGGCTACACCTTC. Protein sequence: CAISNTGMGSYYGYTF.

The genes are TRBV27 and TRBJ1-5; D gene unclear. The V gene lost 1 base and the J gene lost 2 bases, with 12 bases spanning the gap. Germline lookup yields CDR1 MNHEY and CDR2 SMNVEV (reference sequence). The CDR3 has 16 amino acids. The CDR3 spells CASSLLAVRGNQPQHF. The CDR3 coding sequence is TGTGCCAGCAGTTTATTGGCTGTTCGAGGCAATCAGCCCCAGCATTTT.

This clonotype was counted ten times or more. V is TRBV6-1 and J is TRBJ1-5; the D is unclear. From germline, CDR1 is MNHNS and CDR2 SASEGT. The CDR3 contains 13 residues. V was trimmed by 2 bases and J by 7 bases, leaving 9 bases between them. CDR3 region: CASSETTPQPQHF. The DNA of the CDR3 is TGTGCCAGCAGTGAAACCACCCCACAGCCCCAGCATTTT.

This clonotype was recorded at least ten times. The V call is TRBV10-2, the J call TRBJ2-5, with D perhaps matching TRBD2 (7 bases). Trimming cost V 8 bases and J 1 base, with 20 bases left between them. CDR1 and CDR2 from the germline V gene are WSHSY and SAAADI. The CDR3 length is 16 residues. The DNA of the CDR3 is TGCGCCAGCCGAAGTATCTTGAGGGGGGGCCAAGAGACCCAGTACTTC. Translating it yields CASRSILRGGQETQYF.

CDR3 sequence reads: CSFAGQGTYEQYF. CDR3 bases: TGCAGCTTCGCCGGACAGGGGACCTACGAGCAGTACTTC. The chain has TRBV29-1 and TRBJ2-7; 9 bases line up with TRBD1. The CDR3 covers 13 residues. Germline-derived CDR1 and CDR2 are SQVTM and ANQGSEA. V was clipped by 8 bases and J by 2 bases; unmatched bases: 7.

This clonotype came up many times. This chain uses TRBV7-9 with TRBJ1-4; weak D call: TRBD1 (6 bases). The germline CDR1 and CDR2 sequences are SEHNR and FQNEAQ (reference sequence). The CDR3 length is 16 residues. Trimming left V 1 base short and J 1 base short, with 10 bases between. The CDR3 DNA reads TGTGCCAGCAGCTTAGAGCTGACAGGAACTAATGAAAAACTGTTTTTT. Its protein product is CASSLELTGTNEKLFF. The full variable domain, its missing parts supplied by reference TRBV7-9 and TRBJ1-4, is DTGVSQNPRHKITKRGQNVTFRCDPISEHNRLYWYRQTLGQGPEFLTYFQNEAQLEKSRLLSDRFSAERPKGSFSTLEIQRTEQGDSAMYLCASSLELTGTNEKLFFGSGTQLSVL.

This clonotype showed up many times. CDR3 region: CASSLTHTGTEAFF. The CDR3 DNA sequence: TGCGCCAGCAGCCTTACCCACACGGGGACTGAAGCTTTCTTT. The chain has TRBV5-1 and TRBJ1-1, with no clear D. This CDR3 comprises 14 residues. V gave up 4 bases and J gave up 5 bases, with 15 bases separating them. In germline, CDR1 is SGHRS, CDR2 YFSETQ.

This clonotype was detected only a few times. The germline gene is not matched at one end of the junction; a read error may be the cause. This chain links TRBV2 with TRBJ1-5; no firm D call. CDR3 length equals 12 residues. Germline CDR1 SNHLY, CDR2 FYNNEI. CDR3 in DNA: TGCGCCAGCAACAGCGACCAGGAGCCCCAGCATTTT. It encodes CASNSDQEPQHF.

The chain carries TRBV5-6 and TRBJ1-3; D may be TRBD1 (5 bases). The germline CDR1 and CDR2 sequences are SGHDT and YYEEEE. V lost 0 bases to trimming and J lost 8 bases, with 12 bases between them. The CDR3 consists of 14 residues. In DNA, the CDR3 is TGTGCCAGCAGCTTGGGGGGCTATGGCTACACCATATATTTT. Its translation: CASSLGGYGYTIYF. The whole variable domain, filled in from reference TRBV5-6 and TRBJ1-3, reads DAGVTQSPTHLIKTRGQQVTLRCSPKSGHDTVSWYQQALGQGPQFIFQYYEEEERQRGNFPDRFSGHQFPNYSSELNVNALLLGDSALYLCASSLGGYGYTIYFGEGSWLTVV.

This clonotype has only a few counts. A read error may explain this, as a much larger clone is one base away. It is likely a read error, because the conserved phenylalanine at the end of the CDR3 is missing. This chain joins TRBV20-1 and TRBJ2-7, with D uncertain. Germline V gives CDR1 DFQATT, CDR2 SNEGSKA (reference sequence). The CDR3 has 13 amino acids. Deletions cut 3 bases from V and 5 bases from J, with 14 bases between. CDR3 region: CSASFGSLDEQYL. CDR3 nucleotide sequence: TGCAGTGCTAGTTTCGGGTCGTTAGACGAGCAGTACCTC.

This clonotype has a count of ten or more. The chain's CDR3 is CASSFTSGTGSYEQYF. The CDR3 DNA reads as TGTGCCAGCAGCTTCACTAGCGGGACCGGATCCTACGAGCAGTACTTC. The chain has TRBV5-8 and TRBJ2-7; 10 nucleotides line up with TRBD2. Per germline, CDR1 SGHTS and CDR2 YDEGEE. The CDR3 totals 16 residues. V was clipped by 2 bases and J by 1 base; unmatched bases: 6.

This clonotype was counted at least ten times. This rearrangement joins TRBV20-1 to TRBJ1-1, with 7 bases matching TRBD1. V lost 1 base to trimming and J lost 10 bases; unmatched junction nucleotides: 9. The germline V gene encodes CDR1 DFQATT and CDR2 SNEGSKA (reference sequence). CDR3 size: 13 residues. The CDR3 sequence: CSARGGGRLGAFF. The CDR3 DNA is TGCAGTGCTAGAGGAGGGGGCAGGCTGGGAGCTTTCTTT.

For this clonotype: One end of the junction does not line up with germline, which may come from a read error. V and J are TRBV15 and TRBJ2-7; 7 nucleotides align to TRBD2. This CDR3 spans 14 amino acids. Germline CDR1 reads LNHNV; CDR2 reads YYDKDF (reference sequence). The CDR3 spells CASSGSGPPYEQYF. The DNA of the CDR3 is TGTGCCAGCAGCGGTAGCGGGCCCCCCTACGAGCAGTACTTC.